This TCR beta chain came from a study of CD8+ T cells in alopecia areata. It was cDNA, reverse transcribed from extracted RNA, that served as the sequencing template. The data were produced by immunoSEQ multiplex PCR, yet TCRdb's version contains in-frame clones alone and is incomplete. The data hold fewer than 150,000 clones, with 55% to 60% observed a single time. V was trimmed by 1 base and J by 6 bases, leaving 16 bases between them. Looked up from germline, CDR1 is LGHNA and CDR2 is YSLEER. This CDR3 region has 16 residues. Treatment noted: oral pan-JAK inhibitor, 5-10 mg twice daily. Lesional scalp punch biopsies and peripheral blood were collected from alopecia areata patients. This clone was seen only a few times.

The chain has TRBV4-3 and TRBJ2-1; the D is unclear. Sequenced here: CD4+ T cells sorted from blood, sampled at week 24, from a patient treated with tofacitinib. The TCR was taken from a human donor with alopecia areata. DNA of the CDR3: TGCGCCAGCAGCCAAGTTGCAACAAGGCCGGGCAATGAGCAGTTCTTC. Its protein product is CASSQVATRPGNEQFF.